Below, one TCR beta chain is given with its context. What it binds is not known. This sample was included in a study of T-cell memory formation after mild COVID-19. Study-wide results and limits: Confirmation of SARS-CoV-2 specificity was lacking for second-wave clones peaking day 37. CM and EM subsets held most contracting CD4+ clones; EMRA held CD8+ ones. Pre-infection memory already had some responding clones, implying cross-reactive memory joined. Contracting clones from day 15 to 85 showed balanced CD4/CD8; later expanders favored CD4+.

CDR3 size: 12 residues. V lost 5 bases to trimming and J lost 7 bases, with 9 bases between them. TCRdb processed the 5' RACE reads anew with MiXCR; each CDR3 protein has one entry. Here the sample spans hundreds of thousands of distinct CDR3 sequences, 20% to 25% being singletons. This receptor was obtained from an adult woman who had mild COVID-19 (a few samples of this study predate the infection). Cell type and time point are not known. Sample: PBMCs or a T cell subset sorted from them (not recorded which). The rearrangement links TRBV12-3 or TRBV12-4 to TRBJ2-1, with D tentatively TRBD1 (6 bases). CDR3 bases: TGTGCCAGCAGTGTACAGGGAAATGAGCAGTTCTTC. Residues: CASSVQGNEQFF.